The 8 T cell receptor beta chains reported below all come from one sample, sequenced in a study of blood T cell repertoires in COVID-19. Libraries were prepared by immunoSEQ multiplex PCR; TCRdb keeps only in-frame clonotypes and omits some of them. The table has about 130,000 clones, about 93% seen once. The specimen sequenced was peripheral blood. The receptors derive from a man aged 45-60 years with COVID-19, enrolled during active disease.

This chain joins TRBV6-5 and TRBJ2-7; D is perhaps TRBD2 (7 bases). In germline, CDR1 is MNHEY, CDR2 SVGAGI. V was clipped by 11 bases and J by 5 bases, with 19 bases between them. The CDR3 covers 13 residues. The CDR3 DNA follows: TGTGCCGGGGGGGGCAGTGATTTCCACGAGCAGTACTTC. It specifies CAGGGSDFHEQYF.

CDR3 nucleotides: TGCGCCAGCAGCTTGTACCAGGGCTCCACCGGGGAGCTGTTTTTT. The encoded protein is CASSLYQGSTGELFF. This chain uses TRBV5-1 with TRBJ2-2; D may be TRBD1 (5 bases). CDR1 and CDR2 from the germline V gene are SGHRS and YFSETQ. V was pared by 1 base and J by 4 bases, with 11 bases between. The CDR3 spans 15 residues.

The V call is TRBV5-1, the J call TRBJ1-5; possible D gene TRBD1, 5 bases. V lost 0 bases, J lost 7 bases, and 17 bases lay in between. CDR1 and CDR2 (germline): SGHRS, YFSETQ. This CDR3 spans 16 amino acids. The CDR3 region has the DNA TGCGCCAGCAGCTTGGCCGGGACTGGCTCAGGGCAGCCCCAGCATTTT. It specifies CASSLAGTGSGQPQHF.

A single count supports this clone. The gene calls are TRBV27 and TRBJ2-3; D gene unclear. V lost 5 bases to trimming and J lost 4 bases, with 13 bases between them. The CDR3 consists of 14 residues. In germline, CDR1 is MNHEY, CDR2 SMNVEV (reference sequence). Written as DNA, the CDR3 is TGTGCCAGCAGTACCTCTCGGTTGGCAGATACGCAGTATTTT. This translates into CASSTSRLADTQYF.

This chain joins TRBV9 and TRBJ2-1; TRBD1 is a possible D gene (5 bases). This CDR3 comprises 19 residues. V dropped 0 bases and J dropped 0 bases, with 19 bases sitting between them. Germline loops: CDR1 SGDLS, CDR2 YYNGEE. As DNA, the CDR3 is TGTGCCAGCAGCGTAGGCCCTACGACAGTTATGAGCTCCTACAATGAGCAGTTCTTC. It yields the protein CASSVGPTTVMSSYNEQFF.

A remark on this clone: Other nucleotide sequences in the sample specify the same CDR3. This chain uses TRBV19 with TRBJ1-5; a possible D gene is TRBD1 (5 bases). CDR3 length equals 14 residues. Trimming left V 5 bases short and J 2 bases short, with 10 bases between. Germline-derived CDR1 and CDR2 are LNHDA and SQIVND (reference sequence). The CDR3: CASSGQGGNQPQHF. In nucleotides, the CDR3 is TGTGCCAGTAGTGGGCAGGGTGGCAATCAGCCCCAGCATTTT.

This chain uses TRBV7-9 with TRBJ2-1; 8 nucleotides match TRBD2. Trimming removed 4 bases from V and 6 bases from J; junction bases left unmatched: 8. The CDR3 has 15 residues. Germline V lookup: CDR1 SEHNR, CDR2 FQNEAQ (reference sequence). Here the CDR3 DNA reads TGTGCCAGCAGCTCCGCCAGGCGGGAGGTCAATGAGCAGTTCTTC. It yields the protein CASSSARREVNEQFF.

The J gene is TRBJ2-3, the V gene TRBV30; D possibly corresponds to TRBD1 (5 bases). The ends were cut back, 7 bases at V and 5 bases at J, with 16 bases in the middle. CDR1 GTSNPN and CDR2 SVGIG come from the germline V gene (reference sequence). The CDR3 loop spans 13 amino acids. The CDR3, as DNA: TGTGCCTCCCGTGGCTGGGGCGGAGATACGCAGTATTTT. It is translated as CASRGWGGDTQYF. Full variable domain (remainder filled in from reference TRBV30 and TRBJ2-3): SQTIHQWPATLVQPVGSPLSLECTVEGTSNPNLYWYRQAAGRGLQLLFYSVGIGQISSEVPQNLSASRPQDRQFILSSKKLLLSDSGFYLCASRGWGGDTQYFGPGTRLTVL.